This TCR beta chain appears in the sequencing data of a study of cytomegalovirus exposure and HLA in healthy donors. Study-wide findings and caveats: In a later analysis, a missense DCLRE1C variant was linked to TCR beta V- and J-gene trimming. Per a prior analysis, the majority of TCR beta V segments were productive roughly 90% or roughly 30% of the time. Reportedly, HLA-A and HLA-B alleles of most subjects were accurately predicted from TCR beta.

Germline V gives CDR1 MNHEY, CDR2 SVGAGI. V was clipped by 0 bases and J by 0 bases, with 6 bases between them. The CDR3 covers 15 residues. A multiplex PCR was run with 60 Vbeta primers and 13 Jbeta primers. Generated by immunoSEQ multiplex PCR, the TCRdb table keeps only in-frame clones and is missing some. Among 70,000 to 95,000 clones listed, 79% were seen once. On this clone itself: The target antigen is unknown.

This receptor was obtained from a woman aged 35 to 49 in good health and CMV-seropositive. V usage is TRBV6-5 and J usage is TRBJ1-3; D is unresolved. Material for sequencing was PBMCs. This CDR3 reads CASSYSTSSGNTIYF. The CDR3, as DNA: TGTGCCAGCAGTTACTCGACTAGCTCTGGAAACACCATATATTTT.